This T cell receptor beta chain was found in a study of T cell repertoires in cytomegalovirus infection. As for the study in general: Signatures in public TCR beta sequences pointed to both CMV infection and matching HLA type.

As to this clonotype: The antigen is not known.

Study-level points and caveats: Pooled public TCR beta family frequency picked out CMV carriers with the relevant HLA. HLA-C-restricted TCR beta clonotypes specific for CMV led the ex vivo response.

From germline, CDR1 is SGHVS and CDR2 FQNEAQ. The CDR3 runs to 15 residues. J lost 4 bases, V lost 5 bases, and 7 bases had no gene match. Via MiXCR, TCRdb re-called the reads, giving one row per CDR3 protein. The top ten hold around 3.1% of the sample, which has more than 150,000 distinct CDR3 sequences, approximately 19% seen once. The sequencing input was PBMCs. The TCR sequence derives from a human donor in good health (CMV status not recorded). Some clones in this sample may be carry-over from other donors' samples. This chain uses TRBV7-8 with TRBJ2-1, with 8 bases identical to TRBD1. CDR3 sequence: CASSKDRAGYNEQFF. CDR3 in DNA: TGTGCCAGCAGCAAGGACAGGGCGGGATACAATGAGCAGTTCTTC.